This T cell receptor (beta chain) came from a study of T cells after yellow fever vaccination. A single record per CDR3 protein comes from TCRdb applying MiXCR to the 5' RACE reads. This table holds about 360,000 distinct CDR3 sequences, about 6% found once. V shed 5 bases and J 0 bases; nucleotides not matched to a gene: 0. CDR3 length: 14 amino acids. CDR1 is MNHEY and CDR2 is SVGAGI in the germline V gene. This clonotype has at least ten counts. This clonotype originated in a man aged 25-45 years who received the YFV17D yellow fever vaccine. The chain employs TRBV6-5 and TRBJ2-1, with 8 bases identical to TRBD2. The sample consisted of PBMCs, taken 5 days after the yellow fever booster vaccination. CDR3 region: CASSTSGSYNEQFF. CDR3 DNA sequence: TGTGCCAGCAGTACTAGCGGCTCCTACAATGAGCAGTTCTTC.